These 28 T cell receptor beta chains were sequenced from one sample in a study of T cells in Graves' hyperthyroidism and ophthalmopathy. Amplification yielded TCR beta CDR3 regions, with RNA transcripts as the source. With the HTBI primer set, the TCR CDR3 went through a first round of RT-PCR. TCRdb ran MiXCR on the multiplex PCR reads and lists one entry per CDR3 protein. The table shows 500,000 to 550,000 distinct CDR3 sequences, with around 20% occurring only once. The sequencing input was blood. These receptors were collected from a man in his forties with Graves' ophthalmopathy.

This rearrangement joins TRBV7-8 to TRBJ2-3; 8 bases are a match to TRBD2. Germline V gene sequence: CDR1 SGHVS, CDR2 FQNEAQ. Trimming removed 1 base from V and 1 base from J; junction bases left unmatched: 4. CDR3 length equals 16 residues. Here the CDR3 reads CASSLGGGPRTDTQYF. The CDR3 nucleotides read TGTGCCAGCAGCTTAGGCGGGGGGCCCCGCACAGATACGCAGTATTTT.

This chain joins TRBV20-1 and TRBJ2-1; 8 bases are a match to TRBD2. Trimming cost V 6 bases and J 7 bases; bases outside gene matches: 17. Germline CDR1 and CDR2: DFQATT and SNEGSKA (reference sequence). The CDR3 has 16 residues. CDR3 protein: CSAPPSGTRFWNEQFF. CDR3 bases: TGCAGTGCACCTCCGTCCGGGACTAGATTCTGGAATGAGCAGTTCTTC.

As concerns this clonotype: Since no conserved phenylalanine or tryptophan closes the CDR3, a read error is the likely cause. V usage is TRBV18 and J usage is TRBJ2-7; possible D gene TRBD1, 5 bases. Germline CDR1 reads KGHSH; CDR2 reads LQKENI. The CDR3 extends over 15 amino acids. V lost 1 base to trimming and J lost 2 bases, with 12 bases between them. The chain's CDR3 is CASSPQRTTAYEQYL. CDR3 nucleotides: TGTGCCAGCTCACCACAAAGGACAACCGCCTACGAGCAGTACCTC.

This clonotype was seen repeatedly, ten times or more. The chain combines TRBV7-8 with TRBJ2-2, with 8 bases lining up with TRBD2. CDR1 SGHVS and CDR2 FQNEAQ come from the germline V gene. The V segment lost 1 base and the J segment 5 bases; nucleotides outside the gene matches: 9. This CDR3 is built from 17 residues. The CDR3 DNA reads TGTGCCAGCAGCTTAGGGGCAGGTAGCGGGGTTACCGGGGAGCTGTTTTTT. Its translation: CASSLGAGSGVTGELFF.

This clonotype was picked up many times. The DNA for the CDR3 is TGTGCCAGCAGTGAATCAGGCGGGGAACCCTACAATGAGCAGTTCTTC. It translates to CASSESGGEPYNEQFF. This rearrangement joins TRBV2 to TRBJ2-1; maybe TRBD2 (6 bases). In germline, CDR1 is SNHLY, CDR2 FYNNEI. Trimming stripped 2 bases from V and 2 bases from J, with 13 bases between. This CDR3 spans 16 amino acids.

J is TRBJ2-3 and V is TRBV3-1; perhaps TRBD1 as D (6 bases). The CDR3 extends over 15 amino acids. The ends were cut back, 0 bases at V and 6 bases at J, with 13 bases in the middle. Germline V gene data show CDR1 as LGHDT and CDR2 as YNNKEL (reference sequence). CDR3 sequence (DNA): TGTGCCAGCAGCCAAGAAGGAACAGGGAAGGATACGCAGTATTTT. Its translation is CASSQEGTGKDTQYF.

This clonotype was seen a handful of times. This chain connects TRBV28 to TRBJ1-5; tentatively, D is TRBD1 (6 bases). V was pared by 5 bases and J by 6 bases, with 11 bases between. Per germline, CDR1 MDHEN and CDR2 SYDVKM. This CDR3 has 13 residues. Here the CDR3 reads CASSVAGAQPQHF. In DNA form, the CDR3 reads TGTGCCAGCAGTGTGGCGGGGGCTCAGCCCCAGCATTTT.

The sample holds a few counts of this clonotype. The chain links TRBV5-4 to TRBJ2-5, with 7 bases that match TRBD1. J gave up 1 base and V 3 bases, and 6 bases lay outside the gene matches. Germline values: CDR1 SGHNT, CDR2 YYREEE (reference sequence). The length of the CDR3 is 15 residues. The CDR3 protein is CASSSPGQIQETQYF. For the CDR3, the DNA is TGTGCCAGCAGCTCACCGGGACAGATCCAAGAGACCCAGTACTTC.

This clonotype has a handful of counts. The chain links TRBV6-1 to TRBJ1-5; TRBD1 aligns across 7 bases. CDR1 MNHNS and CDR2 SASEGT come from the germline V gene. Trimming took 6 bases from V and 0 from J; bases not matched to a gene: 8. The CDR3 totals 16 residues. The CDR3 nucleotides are TGTGCCAGCAGACTGGGACAGTTCGATAGCAATCAGCCCCAGCATTTT. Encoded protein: CASRLGQFDSNQPQHF.

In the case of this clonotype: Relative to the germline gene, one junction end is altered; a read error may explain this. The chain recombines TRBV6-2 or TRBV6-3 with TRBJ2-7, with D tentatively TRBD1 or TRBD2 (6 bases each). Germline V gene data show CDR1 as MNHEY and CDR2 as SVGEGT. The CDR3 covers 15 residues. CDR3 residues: CASSASLRGVDEQHF. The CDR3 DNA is TGTGCCAGCAGTGCAAGTCTTAGGGGGGTGGACGAGCAGCACTTC.

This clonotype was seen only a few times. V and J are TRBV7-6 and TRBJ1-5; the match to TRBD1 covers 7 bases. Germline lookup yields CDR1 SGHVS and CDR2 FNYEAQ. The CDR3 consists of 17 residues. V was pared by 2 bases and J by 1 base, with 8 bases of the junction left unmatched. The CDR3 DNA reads TGTGCCAGCAGCTTACTACCGGGACAGAGGAGCAATCAGCCCCAGCATTTT. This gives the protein CASSLLPGQRSNQPQHF.

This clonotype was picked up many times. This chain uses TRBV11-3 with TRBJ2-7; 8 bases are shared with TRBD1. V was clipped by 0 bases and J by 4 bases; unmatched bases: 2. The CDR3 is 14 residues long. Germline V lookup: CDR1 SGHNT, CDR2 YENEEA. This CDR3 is CASSLDDRGYEQYF. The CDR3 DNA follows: TGTGCCAGCAGCTTAGACGACAGGGGATACGAGCAGTACTTC.

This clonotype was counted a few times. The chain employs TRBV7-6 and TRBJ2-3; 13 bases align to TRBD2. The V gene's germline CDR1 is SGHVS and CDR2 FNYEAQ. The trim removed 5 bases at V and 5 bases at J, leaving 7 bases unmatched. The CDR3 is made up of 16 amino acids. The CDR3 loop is CASSKRTSGGQDTQYF. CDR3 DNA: TGTGCCAGCAGCAAAAGGACTAGCGGGGGCCAAGATACGCAGTATTTT.

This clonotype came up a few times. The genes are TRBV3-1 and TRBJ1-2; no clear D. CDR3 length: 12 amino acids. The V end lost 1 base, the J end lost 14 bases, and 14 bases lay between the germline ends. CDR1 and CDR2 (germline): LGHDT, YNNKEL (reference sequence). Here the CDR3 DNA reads TGTGCCAGCAGCCAAGGGCTGCACTTTTGGACCTTC. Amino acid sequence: CASSQGLHFWTF.

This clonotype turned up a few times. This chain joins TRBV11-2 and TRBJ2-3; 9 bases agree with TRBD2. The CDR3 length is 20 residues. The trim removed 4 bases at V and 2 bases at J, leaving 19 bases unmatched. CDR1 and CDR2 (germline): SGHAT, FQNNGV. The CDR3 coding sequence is TGTGCCAGCAGCTGGGGGGAGACTAGCGGAAAACCCAGGGCCACAGATACGCAGTATTTT. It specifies CASSWGETSGKPRATDTQYF.

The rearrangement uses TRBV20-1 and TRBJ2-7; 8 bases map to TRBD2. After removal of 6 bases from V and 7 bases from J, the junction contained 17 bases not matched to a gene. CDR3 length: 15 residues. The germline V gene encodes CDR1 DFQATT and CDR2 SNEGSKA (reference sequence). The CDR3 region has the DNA TGCAGTGCCGCGTACTCAACGGGAGGGCCTGGGGAGCAGTACTTC. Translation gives CSAAYSTGGPGEQYF.

The CDR3 sequence: CASSISGRGHEQFF. The CDR3 DNA reads TGCGCCAGTTCCATTAGCGGGAGAGGGCATGAGCAGTTCTTC. This chain uses TRBV5-1 with TRBJ2-1, with TRBD2 matching over 9 bases. From germline, CDR1 is SGHRS and CDR2 YFSETQ. This CDR3 is built from 14 residues. The trim removed 8 bases at V and 8 bases at J, leaving 11 bases unmatched.

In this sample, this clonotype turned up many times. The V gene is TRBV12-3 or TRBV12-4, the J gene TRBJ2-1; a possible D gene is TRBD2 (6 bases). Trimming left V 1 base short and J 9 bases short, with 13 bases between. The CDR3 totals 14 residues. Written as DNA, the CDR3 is TGTGCCAGCAGTTTAGGGGGGGTCCTTCTTGAGCAGTTCTTC. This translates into CASSLGGVLLEQFF.

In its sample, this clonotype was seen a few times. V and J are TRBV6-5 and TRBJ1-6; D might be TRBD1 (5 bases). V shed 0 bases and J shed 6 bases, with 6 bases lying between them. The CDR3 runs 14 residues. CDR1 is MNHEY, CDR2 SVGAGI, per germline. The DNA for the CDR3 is TGTGCCAGCAGTTACTCGGGGGGTAATTCACCCCTCCACTTT. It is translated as CASSYSGGNSPLHF.

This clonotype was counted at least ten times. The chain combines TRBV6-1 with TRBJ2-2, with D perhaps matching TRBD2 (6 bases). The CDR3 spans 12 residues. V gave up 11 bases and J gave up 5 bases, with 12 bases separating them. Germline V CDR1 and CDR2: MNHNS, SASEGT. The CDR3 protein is CAVKRETGELFF. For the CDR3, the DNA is TGTGCCGTCAAACGGGAGACCGGGGAGCTGTTTTTT.

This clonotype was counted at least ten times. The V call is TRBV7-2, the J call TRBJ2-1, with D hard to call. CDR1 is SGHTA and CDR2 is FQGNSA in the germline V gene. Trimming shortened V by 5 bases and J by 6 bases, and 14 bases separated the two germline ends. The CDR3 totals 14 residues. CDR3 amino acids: CASSPGRLPNEQFF. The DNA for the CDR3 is TGTGCCAGCAGCCCCGGTCGCCTTCCCAATGAGCAGTTCTTC.

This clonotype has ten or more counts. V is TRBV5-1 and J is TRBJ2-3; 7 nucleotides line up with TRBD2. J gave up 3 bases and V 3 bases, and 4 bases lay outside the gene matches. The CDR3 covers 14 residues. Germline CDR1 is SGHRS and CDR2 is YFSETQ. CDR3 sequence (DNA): TGCGCCAGCAGCTCAATCGGGGGGACAGATACGCAGTATTTT. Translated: CASSSIGGTDTQYF.

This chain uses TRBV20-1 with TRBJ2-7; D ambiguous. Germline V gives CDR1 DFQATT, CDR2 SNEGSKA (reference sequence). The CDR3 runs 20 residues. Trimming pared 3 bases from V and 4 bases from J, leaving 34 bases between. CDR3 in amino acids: CSARRYVADSSSLPFYEQYF. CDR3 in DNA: TGCAGTGCTAGGAGATATGTGGCTGACTCATCTTCTTTACCCTTTTACGAGCAGTACTTC.

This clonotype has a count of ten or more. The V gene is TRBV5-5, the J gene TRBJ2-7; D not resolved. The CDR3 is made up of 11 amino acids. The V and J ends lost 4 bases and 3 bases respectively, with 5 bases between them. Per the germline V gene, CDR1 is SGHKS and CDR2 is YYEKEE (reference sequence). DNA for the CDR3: TGTGCCAGCAGCACCGACTACGAGCAGTACTTC. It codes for CASSTDYEQYF.

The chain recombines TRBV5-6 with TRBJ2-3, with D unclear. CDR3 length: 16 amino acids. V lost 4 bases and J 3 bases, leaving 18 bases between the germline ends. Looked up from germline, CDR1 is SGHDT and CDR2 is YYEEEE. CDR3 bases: TGTGCCAGCAGCCTAGTTTCGGAAGGGAAGACAGATACGCAGTATTTT. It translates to CASSLVSEGKTDTQYF.

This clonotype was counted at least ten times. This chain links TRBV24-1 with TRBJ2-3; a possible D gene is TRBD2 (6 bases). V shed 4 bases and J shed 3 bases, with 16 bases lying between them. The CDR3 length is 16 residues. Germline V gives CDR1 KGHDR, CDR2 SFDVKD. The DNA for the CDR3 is TGTGCCACCAGTGACCCCAGCCCGGGGACTACAGATACGCAGTATTTT. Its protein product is CATSDPSPGTTDTQYF.

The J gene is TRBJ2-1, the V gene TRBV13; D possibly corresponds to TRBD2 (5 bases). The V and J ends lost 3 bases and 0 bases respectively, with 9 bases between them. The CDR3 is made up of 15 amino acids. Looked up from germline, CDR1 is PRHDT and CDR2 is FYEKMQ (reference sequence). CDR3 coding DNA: TGTGCCAGCAGCTTCCTTCGGGGCTCCTACAATGAGCAGTTCTTC. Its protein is CASSFLRGSYNEQFF.

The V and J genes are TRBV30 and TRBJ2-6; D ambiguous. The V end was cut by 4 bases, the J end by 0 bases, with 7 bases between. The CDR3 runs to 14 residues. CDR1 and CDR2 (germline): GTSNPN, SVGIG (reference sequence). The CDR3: CAWTRYSGANVLTF. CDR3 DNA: TGTGCCTGGACGAGATACTCTGGGGCCAACGTCCTGACTTTC.